The rows below give T cell receptor beta chains drawn from one sample of a study of blood T cell repertoires in COVID-19. Sequenced by immunoSEQ multiplex PCR; TCRdb stores in-frame clones only, minus some. Of roughly 180,000 clones detected, 75% to 80% appear once; the ten largest clones hold just over 8.5%. The material sequenced was peripheral blood. All receptors come from a woman aged 50 to 60 with active or convalescent COVID-19. Both conserved end residues are trimmed from each CDR3. A D gene is named only where the DNA matches it firmly.

>TRBV7-8|.
ASSSLLGGGNTIY
>TRBV7-3|.
ASSLSNSLTGELF
>TRBV7-9|.
ASSLLLGRAGATNEKLF
>TRBV18|.
ASSPLPRGGNQPQH
>TRBV4-2|TRBD1
ASSQEDRGRTQY
>TRBV6-5|.
ASSYTADSSTDTQY
>TRBV18|.
ASSPDRGGTDTQY
>TRBV3-1/TRBV3-2|TRBD2
ASSPGLAGTQY
>TRBV7-9|.
ASRPTLGAEAF
>TRBV14|TRBD1
ASSPTPRDRVGEQY